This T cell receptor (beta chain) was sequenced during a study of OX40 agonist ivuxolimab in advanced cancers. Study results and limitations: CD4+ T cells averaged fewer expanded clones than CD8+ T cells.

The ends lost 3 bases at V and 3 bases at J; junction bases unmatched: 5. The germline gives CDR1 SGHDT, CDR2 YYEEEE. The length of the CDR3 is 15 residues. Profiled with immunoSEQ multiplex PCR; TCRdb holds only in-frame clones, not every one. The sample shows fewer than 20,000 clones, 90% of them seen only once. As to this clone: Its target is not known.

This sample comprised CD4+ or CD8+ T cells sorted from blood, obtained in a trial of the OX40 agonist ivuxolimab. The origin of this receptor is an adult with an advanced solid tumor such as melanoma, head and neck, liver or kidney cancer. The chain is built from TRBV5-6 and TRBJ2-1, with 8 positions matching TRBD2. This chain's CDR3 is CASSSILADYNEQFF. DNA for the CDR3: TGTGCCAGCAGCTCGATACTAGCGGACTACAATGAGCAGTTCTTC.